What follows are 10 T cell receptor beta chains derived from one specimen sequenced in a study of cytomegalovirus exposure and HLA in healthy donors. In the PCR, 60 Vbeta and 13 Jbeta primers were used. Profiled with immunoSEQ multiplex PCR; TCRdb holds only in-frame clones, not every one. This sample has about 180,000 clones; roughly 80% occur once, and the top ten carry around 6%. The source material was PBMCs. All receptors come from a man in his forties or fifties in good health and CMV-seronegative.

The chain links TRBV4-3 to TRBJ2-3; 16 nucleotides align to TRBD2. There are 17 residues in the CDR3. V trimming: 4 bases; J trimming: 4 bases; junction bases outside the gene matches: 5. The germline CDR1 and CDR2 sequences are LGHNA and YSLEER. The DNA for the CDR3 is TGCGCCAGCAGCCCGGGACTAGCGGGGGGGATCGCAGATACGCAGTATTTT. This codes for CASSPGLAGGIADTQYF.

The chain is built from TRBV27 and TRBJ2-1, with a tentative D call TRBD1 (6 bases). CDR3 size: 14 residues. CDR1 and CDR2 from the germline V gene are MNHEY and SMNVEV (reference sequence). Trimming stripped 5 bases from V and 5 bases from J, with 13 bases between. The CDR3 region has the DNA TGTGCCAGCAGTCCGTGGGACATCAACAATGAGCAGTTCTTC. As protein: CASSPWDINNEQFF.

This clone was seen once. Other DNA sequences in this sample translate to the same CDR3. The chain is built from TRBV5-1 and TRBJ2-1, with 7 nucleotides matching TRBD2. V was pared by 0 bases and J by 0 bases, with 6 bases of the junction left unmatched. CDR1 is SGHRS and CDR2 is YFSETQ in the germline V gene. This CDR3 is built from 17 residues. The CDR3 region is CASSLGFGGSSYNEQFF. The CDR3 nucleotides read TGCGCCAGCAGCTTGGGGTTCGGCGGGAGCTCCTACAATGAGCAGTTCTTC.

CDR3 nucleotide sequence: TGCAGCGTCGGACGACCGGGAGAGGTGGGCTACACCTTC. Translation gives CSVGRPGEVGYTF. The chain has TRBV29-1 and TRBJ1-2; D unresolved. The CDR3 consists of 13 residues. Trimming shortened V by 6 bases and J by 8 bases, and 19 bases separated the two germline ends. The germline gives CDR1 SQVTM, CDR2 ANQGSEA.

This chain uses TRBV5-1 with TRBJ2-5; TRBD2 agrees at 7 bases. This CDR3 has 15 amino acids. V lost 2 bases, J lost 0 bases, and 4 bases stayed unmatched. Germline CDR1 and CDR2: SGHRS and YFSETQ. Here the CDR3 reads CASSFSGANQETQYF. Written as DNA, the CDR3 is TGCGCCAGCAGCTTCAGCGGGGCGAACCAAGAGACCCAGTACTTC.

The chain has TRBV2 and TRBJ2-7, with 8 bases fitting TRBD2. With 5 bases clipped from V and 7 bases from J, the junction kept 19 bases outside the gene matches. Germline V gene data show CDR1 as SNHLY and CDR2 as FYNNEI. The length of the CDR3 is 17 residues. The CDR3 nucleotides are TGTGCCAGCAGTTCAACAGCGGGGGTTAAAGGATCGTGGGAGCAGTACTTC. Amino acids: CASSSTAGVKGSWEQYF.

The CDR3 is CSVQQGTGTEAFF. For the CDR3, the DNA is TGCAGCGTTCAACAGGGCACGGGGACTGAAGCTTTCTTT. The V call is TRBV29-1, the J call TRBJ1-1; D is perhaps TRBD1 (6 bases). Looked up from germline, CDR1 is SQVTM and CDR2 is ANQGSEA. V lost 5 bases and J lost 5, with 15 bases in between. The CDR3 length is 13 residues.

The CDR3 reads CASSRTGRDTEAFF. Here the CDR3 DNA reads TGTGCCAGCAGTCGGACAGGGAGGGACACTGAAGCTTTCTTT. V usage is TRBV2 and J usage is TRBJ1-1; 8 positions agree with TRBD1. From germline, CDR1 is SNHLY and CDR2 FYNNEI. V gave up 5 bases and J gave up 3 bases; unmatched junction bases: 5. CDR3 length: 14 residues.

The V call is TRBV6-5, the J call TRBJ1-4; the D is unclear. Germline CDR1 is MNHEY and CDR2 is SVGAGI. Trimming removed 7 bases at V and 4 bases at J, with 13 bases between. The CDR3 contains 14 residues. The CDR3 protein is CASKRSLFNEKLFF. The CDR3 nucleotides are TGTGCCAGCAAGCGGAGCCTTTTTAATGAAAAACTGTTTTTT.

A few counts support this clone. The chain combines TRBV4-3 with TRBJ2-1, with D perhaps TRBD2 (6 bases). Germline CDR1 is LGHNA and CDR2 is YSLEER. With 0 bases removed from V and 4 bases from J, the gap between germline ends came to 10 bases. CDR3 length: 15 residues. CDR3 sequence: CASSQETGVYNEQFF. CDR3 DNA: TGCGCCAGCAGCCAAGAAACGGGGGTTTACAATGAGCAGTTCTTC.